This TCR beta chain derives from a study of cytomegalovirus exposure and HLA in healthy donors (dated by TCRdb to 2016 to 2017). Turning to the overall study: In an earlier analysis of under 750 of the donors, roughly 300 Gb of sequence data and just under 120 million unique TCR beta sequences from about 179 million T cells were reported. An early release that covered roughly 600 HLA-typed donors contained approximately 300 gigabases of sequencing data and some 87 million unique TCR sequences. The genetic ancestry cluster associated with self-reported Caucasian donors included over 65% of the 398 genotyped donors. The study was designed to test whether signatures of past pathogen exposure could be identified by cataloging public T cell receptors. The T cell repertoires of around 670 subjects were profiled by immunosequencing and related to cytomegalovirus serostatus. Along with the roughly 700-subject first cohort, a separate validation cohort of over 90 different subjects was used. The study combined high-throughput TCR immunosequencing, statistical association of individual TCRs with disease status, and machine learning to predict cytomegalovirus infection status. A later analysis re-analyzed previously published TCR beta repertoires from roughly 630 donors and added high-resolution HLA genotyping to study TCR occurrence patterns. The later analysis used no new phenotypic data to find candidate immune exposures, relying instead on TCR beta sequences and their occurrence across donors. An earlier analysis of some 500 of the donors used high-throughput TCR beta sequencing to judge whether each TCR beta V gene segment behaved as functional or pseudogenic. Donor age, sex, ethnicity and CMV serostatus were compiled together with the repertoire data. A later genetic analysis took genome-wide SNP genotypes for about three fifths of the roughly 670 donors and used that subset as a discovery cohort. Every discovery cohort repertoire had been produced on one sequencing platform. Both class I and class II loci were covered by HLA typing, at four-digit resolution. The number of typed donors differed by locus: 629-630 for A, B, C, DRB1 and DQB1; 522 for DQA1; approximately 600 for DPA1; and some 470 for DPB1. Roughly five DR-DQ haplotypes were handled as single units for association and clustering because linkage in the cohort was strong. On average, over 200,000 unique TCR beta nucleotide sequences were sequenced per donor among 398 genotyped donors of the cohort, with about 17% of those sequences being non-productive. Study-wide conclusions, independent of this receptor: The earlier analysis of approximately 540 of the donors excluded roughly 17 rarely observed V segments, including chromosome 9 orphons, because counts were too low. Immune exposure information for the cohort was limited to CMV serostatus. A later analysis reported that several top co-occurrence clusters appeared linked to parvovirus B19, influenza, CMV and Epstein-Barr virus. HLA typing was unavailable for some donors at each locus, so association tests used only the typed subset. The classifier was reported to diagnose cytomegalovirus status with high specificity and sensitivity in both the original cohort and the validation cohort. The authors suggested that the approach could potentially be generalized to other disease states and immunological phenotypes. Because the 87-base-pair reads could not distinguish some IMGT-functional V segments, including TRBV6-2 and TRBV6-3, those segments were excluded. According to a later genetic analysis, donors in an Asian-associated ancestry cluster had fewer N-insertions in productive TCRs than the approximately 630-donor mean. A further reported finding was that TCR beta sequences accurately predicted the HLA-A and HLA-B alleles for most subjects in the first cohort. According to a later analysis, TCR association rates differed among HLA loci, with DRB1 alleles showing the most associated TCRs and HLA-C alleles showing the fewest. In this cohort, only TCR beta chains were sequenced, and detectable features were limited by the absence of alpha or paired-chain data. Most TCR sequences were observed very rarely across donors, whereas some public TCRs were present in many individuals. The study gave a list of about 170 TCR beta chains associated with cytomegalovirus. In vitro tests confirmed that a few of the cytomegalovirus-associated TCR beta chains recognize cytomegalovirus antigens. A cluster of highly shared sequence variants was judged likely to be a technical artifact of the sequencing pipeline. Correlated functional status among segregating V segments might be attributable to linkage disequilibrium, but an unknown experimental factor could not be ruled out. According to a later analysis, most CMV-associated TCR beta chains appeared to be HLA-restricted, and the HLA associations seemed to be driven largely by CMV exposure. An association between a missense DCLRE1C variant and V-gene and J-gene trimming of TCR beta chains was found in a later genetic analysis and replicated in an independent cohort. In an earlier analysis of some 540 of the donors, most TCR beta V segments appeared in productive rearrangements about 87% or about 30% of the time, broadly matching IMGT annotations. Sequencing depth was assumed to be roughly uniform across donors in the presence/absence analyses, though that assumption may not hold. Specific HLA alleles were associated with roughly 16,000 TCR beta sequences at a false discovery rate of 0.05 in a later analysis. Strong co-occurrence of HLA alleles, especially DR and DQ, made assigning TCR associations to individual alleles difficult. In a later analysis, HLA-associated TCR beta chains showed more clonal expansion and lower generation probabilities than non-associated chains that were equally common.

Details on this clone: No antigen is known for it. No base quality values were provided; no much bigger clone lies one nucleotide off.

The cohort consisted of fewer than 700 healthy bone marrow donors. At the time of sampling, all cohort members were nominally healthy, though unrecorded immune exposures were likely present. The donor was CMV seronegative and belonged to the group of 352 seronegative cohort members. Each donor provided a peripheral blood sample, and peripheral blood mononuclear cells were used for TCR beta sequencing. Genomic DNA extraction from the blood cell samples was performed with the Qiagen DNeasy Blood Extraction Kit. The junction shows trimming of 0 bases on V and 6 bases on J, plus 9 bases between the germline ends. The germline V gene (reference sequence) yields MNHNY for CDR1 and SVGAGI for CDR2. Taken from cysteine to phenylalanine, the CDR3 has 14 residues. Left in the record is the CDR3 DNA by itself, 42 bases read in frame from the first base. The library was built by means of the immunoSEQ multiplex PCR assay. A mixture of 60 forward primers for TCR Vbeta segments and 13 reverse primers for TCR Jbeta segments was used in the multiplex PCR. The CDR3 region of rearranged TCR beta genes was amplified from genomic DNA by a multiplex PCR assay. The Illumina HiSeq System was used to sequence the amplified TCR beta libraries as 87-base-pair reads. In the source study's methods: A later analysis counted some 80 million unique TCR beta chains across the 700 or so repertoires, and approximately 11 million of these chains were shared by at least two donors. Raw reads were error-corrected and collapsed into unique sequences by a nearest-neighbor algorithm in which closely related sequences were merged to remove PCR and sequencing errors. To assign V, D and J gene segments, CDR3 sequences were aligned to IMGT reference sequences. For a sequence to be retained, a match of at least six nucleotides was required to both a V gene segment and a J gene segment. A rearrangement counted as productive if the CDR3 had no stop codons and remained in frame with V and J, and every other rearrangement counted as non-productive. CDR3 was defined by IMGT convention, running from the second conserved V-encoded cysteine to the conserved J-encoded phenylalanine. Sequences without an unambiguous match to a single V gene segment were excluded from the earlier analysis of about 630 of the donors. In an earlier analysis of 450 to 700 of the donors, V segments were called functional above 56.7% productive rearrangements and were called segregating when the between-donor standard deviation exceeded 5%. A statistical classification framework was built to diagnose cytomegalovirus status from the catalog of TCR beta chain sequences. In a later analysis, TCR nucleotide sequences were compared against IMGT/GENE-DB human TR gene sequences so that V and J genes could be assigned. The TCRdist pipeline was used in a later analysis to assign CDR3 sequences and most-parsimonious VDJ recombination scenarios. In a later analysis, each TCR beta chain was defined by its CDR3 amino acid sequence together with its V-gene family, and reads without a unique V-gene family were excluded. As a way to deal with suspected cross-contamination and a sequencing artifact, a later analysis dropped 592 nucleotide sequences that were highly shared and had low generation probability. In a later analysis, a clonal expansion index for each public chain was calculated from normalized within-repertoire ranks of inferred template counts. In a later analysis, generation probabilities were computed with a VDJ recombination model fitted to out-of-frame rearrangements, and the resulting probabilities were checked against IGoR. Hypergeometric tests were used in a later analysis to score TCR-TCR, TCR-HLA and TCR-CMV co-occurrence, with a repertoire-size bias correction applied to the TCR pairs. In a later analysis, false discovery rates were estimated by permuting HLA or CMV assignments 20 times. In a later analysis, co-occurring TCRs were grouped using DBSCAN, with TCRdist sequence similarity added in when clustering inside HLA-allele-positive subsets. Repertoires with fewer than 30,000 or more than 120,000 public chains were left out of co-occurrence clustering, as were a handful of repertoires with anomalous nucleotide sharing. In TCRdb, the immuneACCESS table is reduced to in-frame sequences with V and J assigned. These tables do not hold every clone; where another copy was compared, an unresolved V gene accounts for under half, and the others remain unexplained. V and J calls and clone size follow that table, whereas D and trimming were derived from the DNA. Counted in this sample were approximately 150,000 clones; about three quarters of them appeared once. The ten top clones hold 1.5% to 2% of the sample.

Sequenced material: PBMCs. This receptor was taken from a female donor in good health and CMV-seronegative. Rearrangement joined TRBV6-6 to TRBJ2-4; TRBD1 could be the D gene, as 6 bases match. CDR3 protein: CASSYSQGGNIQYF. Read as DNA, the sequence is TGTGCCAGCAGTTACTCACAGGGTGGAAACATTCAGTACTTC.